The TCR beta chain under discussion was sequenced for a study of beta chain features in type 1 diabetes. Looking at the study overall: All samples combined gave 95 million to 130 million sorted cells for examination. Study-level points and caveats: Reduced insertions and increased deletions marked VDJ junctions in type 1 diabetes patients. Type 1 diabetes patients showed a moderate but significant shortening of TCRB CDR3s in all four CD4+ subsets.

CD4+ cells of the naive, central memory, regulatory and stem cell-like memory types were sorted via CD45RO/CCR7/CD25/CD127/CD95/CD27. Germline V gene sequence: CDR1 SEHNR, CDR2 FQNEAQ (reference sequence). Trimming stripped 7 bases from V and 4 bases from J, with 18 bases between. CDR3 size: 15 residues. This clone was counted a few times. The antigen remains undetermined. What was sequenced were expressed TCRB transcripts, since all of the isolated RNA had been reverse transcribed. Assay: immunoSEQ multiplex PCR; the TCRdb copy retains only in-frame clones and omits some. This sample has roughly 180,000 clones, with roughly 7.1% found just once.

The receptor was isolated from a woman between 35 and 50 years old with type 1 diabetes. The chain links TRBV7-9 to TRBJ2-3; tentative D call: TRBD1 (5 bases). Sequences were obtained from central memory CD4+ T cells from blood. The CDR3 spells CASTRIGQGSDTQYF. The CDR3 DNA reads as TGTGCCAGCACGCGGATAGGCCAGGGATCAGATACGCAGTATTTT.